Presented here are 21 T cell receptor beta chains from one specimen sequenced in a study of T cells in Graves' hyperthyroidism and ophthalmopathy. The source material, RNA transcripts, was used to amplify TCR beta CDR3 regions. Carried out on the TCR CDR3, a first-round RT-PCR used the HTBI primer set. TCRdb ran MiXCR on the multiplex PCR reads and lists one entry per CDR3 protein. Here the sample spans hundreds of thousands of distinct CDR3 sequences, about 25% being singletons. The material sequenced was blood. The source is a middle-aged man with Graves' hyperthyroidism that later progressed to Graves' ophthalmopathy.

In its sample, this clonotype was seen many times. The chain couples TRBV29-1 to TRBJ2-1; D is ambiguous. Deletions cut 7 bases from V and 1 base from J, with 17 bases between. The V gene's germline CDR1 is SQVTM and CDR2 ANQGSEA. The CDR3 spans 15 residues. The CDR3 DNA reads TGCAGCGCCATATTAACAGAGATTTCCTACAATGAGCAGTTCTTC. Its translation: CSAILTEISYNEQFF.

This clonotype was picked up one time. The genes are TRBV20-1 and TRBJ2-5, with 7 bases that match TRBD2. Losses at the gene ends were 4 bases for V and 5 bases for J; bases not matched to a gene: 4. This CDR3 region has 12 residues. Germline-derived CDR1 and CDR2 are DFQATT and SNEGSKA (reference sequence). The DNA for the CDR3 is TGCAGTGCTACTGCGGGAGCGGAGACCCAGTACTTC. Its translation is CSATAGAETQYF.

The CDR3 DNA reads as TGTGCCAGCAGCCGGGGGCATGGCTATGGCTACACCTTC. This gives the protein CASSRGHGYGYTF. J is TRBJ1-2 and V is TRBV6-1; perhaps TRBD1 as D (6 bases). The CDR3 is made up of 13 amino acids. Trimming removed 6 bases at V and 4 bases at J, with 12 bases between. Per the germline V gene, CDR1 is MNHNS and CDR2 is SASEGT.

This clonotype was observed many times. This chain links TRBV5-1 with TRBJ1-2, with TRBD1 matching over 9 bases. The germline V gene has CDR1 SGHRS and CDR2 YFSETQ. Losses at the gene ends were 4 bases for V and 5 bases for J; bases not matched to a gene: 6. This CDR3 comprises 14 residues. Here the CDR3 reads CASSIAGTGYGYTF. The CDR3 region has the DNA TGCGCCAGCAGCATAGCCGGGACAGGGTATGGCTACACCTTC.

Ten or more counts support this clonotype. The V and J genes are TRBV3-1 and TRBJ2-7, with 8 bases that match TRBD2. The CDR3 contains 14 residues. Germline loops: CDR1 LGHDT, CDR2 YNNKEL (reference sequence). The junction had 10 bases not matched to a gene; V was cut back by 7 bases and J by 5 bases. The CDR3 spells CASTSAGAGNEQYF. CDR3 sequence (DNA): TGTGCCAGCACCTCAGCGGGAGCGGGGAACGAGCAGTACTTC.

This clonotype was seen many times. This chain links TRBV7-9 with TRBJ1-1; D remains ambiguous. Germline V gives CDR1 SEHNR, CDR2 FQNEAQ (reference sequence). Trimming removed 1 base at V and 1 base at J, with 7 bases between. CDR3 size: 14 residues. For the CDR3, the DNA is TGTGCCAGCAGCTTAGGAGACGAGAACACTGAAGCTTTCTTT. Translated, it gives CASSLGDENTEAFF. The whole variable domain, remainder taken from reference TRBV7-9 and TRBJ1-1, is DTGVSQNPRHKITKRGQNVTFRCDPISEHNRLYWYRQTLGQGPEFLTYFQNEAQLEKSRLLSDRFSAERPKGSFSTLEIQRTEQGDSAMYLCASSLGDENTEAFFGQGTRLTVV.

This clonotype showed up many times. The chain joins TRBV20-1 to TRBJ1-1, with TRBD1 identical over 7 bases. CDR1 is DFQATT, CDR2 SNEGSKA, per germline (reference sequence). V shed 0 bases and J 4 bases; nucleotides not matched to a gene: 8. The CDR3 is made up of 15 amino acids. The CDR3 here is CSARDWGQLFTEAFF. Here the CDR3 DNA reads TGCAGTGCTAGAGACTGGGGACAGCTTTTCACTGAAGCTTTCTTT.

This clonotype was recorded at least ten times. The rearrangement joins TRBV5-1 to TRBJ2-7; D remains unclear. The CDR3 covers 13 residues. The germline gives CDR1 SGHRS, CDR2 YFSETQ. Trimming pared 5 bases from V and 3 bases from J, leaving 12 bases between. CDR3 residues: CASSPLNIYEQYF. For the CDR3, the DNA is TGCGCCAGCAGTCCACTTAATATCTACGAGCAGTACTTC. The full variable domain, with the rest looked up from reference TRBV5-1 and TRBJ2-7, is KAGVTQTPRYLIKTRGQQVTLSCSPISGHRSVSWYQQTPGQGLQFLFEYFSETQRNKGNFPGRFSGRQFSNSRSEMNVSTLELGDSALYLCASSPLNIYEQYFGPGTRLTVT.

This clonotype was counted ten times or more. The J gene is TRBJ2-7, the V gene TRBV28, with a tentative D call TRBD2 (5 bases). The CDR3 has 13 residues. Trimming took off 6 bases at V and 2 bases at J, with 11 bases between the two ends. Germline V gene sequence: CDR1 MDHEN, CDR2 SYDVKM. For the CDR3, the DNA is TGTGCCAGCAGCCCCCAGAGGGCCTACGAGCAGTACTTC. Protein product: CASSPQRAYEQYF.

This clonotype was seen a few times. The chain has TRBV12-3 or TRBV12-4 and TRBJ1-2; a weak D match, TRBD1 (5 bases). The CDR3 runs 12 residues. V lost 9 bases to trimming and J lost 7 bases, with 15 bases between them. CDR3 protein: CARKAGLGGYTF. CDR3 in DNA: TGTGCCAGAAAGGCAGGGTTAGGTGGCTACACCTTC.

The chain is built from TRBV2 and TRBJ1-5; TRBD1 aligns across 8 bases. J was trimmed by 1 base and V by 3 bases; bases with no gene match: 2. The CDR3 runs to 15 residues. Germline V gene lookup returns CDR1 SNHLY and CDR2 FYNNEI. The CDR3 coding sequence is TGTGCCAGCAGTGATCGGACAGGGAGCAATCAGCCCCAGCATTTT. This encodes CASSDRTGSNQPQHF.

This clonotype was recorded many times. The rearrangement joins TRBV18 to TRBJ1-5; D gene unclear. Germline V gene data show CDR1 as KGHSH and CDR2 as LQKENI. V gave up 5 bases and J gave up 4 bases, with 9 bases separating them. The CDR3 is made up of 13 amino acids. CDR3 sequence: CASSVTINQPQHF. The CDR3 DNA reads TGTGCCAGCTCAGTAACGATAAATCAGCCCCAGCATTTT.

The sample holds a few counts of this clonotype. The genes are TRBV2 and TRBJ1-2, with 11 bases identical to TRBD1. V lost 6 bases and J lost 6; bases outside the gene matches: 3. CDR1 and CDR2 (germline): SNHLY, FYNNEI. This CDR3 spans 13 amino acids. The CDR3 sequence: CASRRDRGNGYTF. Here the CDR3 DNA reads TGTGCCAGCAGACGGGACAGGGGGAATGGCTACACCTTC. Together with reference TRBV2 and TRBJ1-2, the CDR3 gives the full variable domain: EPEVTQTPSHQVTQMGQEVILRCVPISNHLYFYWYRQILGQKVEFLVSFYNNEISEKSEIFDDQFSVERPDGSNFTLKIRSTKLEDSAMYFCASRRDRGNGYTFGSGTRLTVV.

In this sample, this clonotype turned up many times. The chain employs TRBV3-1 and TRBJ1-1, with a weak D call TRBD1 (5 bases). Germline-derived CDR1 and CDR2 are LGHDT and YNNKEL (reference sequence). The CDR3 has 14 residues. V was cut by 0 bases and J by 7 bases, with 12 bases left in between. The CDR3 nucleotides are TGTGCCAGCAGCCAAGACAATGGGGCGGGTGAAGCTTTCTTT. It translates to CASSQDNGAGEAFF.

This clonotype has ten or more counts. The chain recombines TRBV7-6 with TRBJ2-5; D might be TRBD2 (6 bases). The CDR3 consists of 16 residues. CDR1 and CDR2 from the germline V gene are SGHVS and FNYEAQ. Trimming cost V 1 base and J 1 base, with 13 bases left between them. The CDR3 sequence is CASSLGSFSGQETQYF. The CDR3 nucleotides are TGTGCCAGCAGCTTAGGTAGTTTTAGCGGCCAAGAGACCCAGTACTTC.

This sequence joins TRBV11-2 and TRBJ2-5; D might be TRBD2 (5 bases). The germline V and J ends were trimmed by 5 bases and 4 bases, with 20 bases remaining between them. The CDR3 loop spans 16 amino acids. Per the germline V gene, CDR1 is SGHAT and CDR2 is FQNNGV. The CDR3 bases are TGTGCCAGCAGCCAGTCCGAAGCGGTGGTTCGAGAGACCCAGTACTTC. Translated, it gives CASSQSEAVVRETQYF. The variable domain in full, completed from reference TRBV11-2 and TRBJ2-5, reads EAGVAQSPRYKIIEKRQSVAFWCNPISGHATLYWYQQILGQGPKLLIQFQNNGVVDDSQLPKDRFSAERLKGVDSTLKIQPAKLEDSAVYLCASSQSEAVVRETQYFGPGTRLLVL.

This clonotype was seen many times. The chain recombines TRBV29-1 with TRBJ1-5; D is unclear. In germline, CDR1 is SQVTM, CDR2 ANQGSEA. V lost 5 bases to trimming and J lost 2 bases, with 10 bases between them. The CDR3 has 13 residues. The CDR3 sequence is CSVLYQGNQPQHF. CDR3 bases: TGCAGCGTTTTGTATCAGGGCAATCAGCCCCAGCATTTT.

This clonotype showed up many times. The chain is built from TRBV18 and TRBJ1-1; TRBD1 agrees at 7 bases. This CDR3 has 15 amino acids. Germline CDR1 is KGHSH and CDR2 is LQKENI. The J segment lost 6 bases and the V segment lost 6 bases, leaving 13 bases of the junction unmatched. DNA for the CDR3: TGTGCCAGCTCCAACCAGGGGCAGGGGGGGCCTGAAGCTTTCTTT. Its protein is CASSNQGQGGPEAFF.

This clonotype was picked up many times. The V and J genes are TRBV28 and TRBJ1-3, with 7 bases matching TRBD1. J gave up 8 bases and V 5 bases, and 9 bases lay outside the gene matches. The germline V gene has CDR1 MDHEN and CDR2 SYDVKM. The CDR3 runs to 14 residues. The CDR3 here is CASSTTGELYTIYF. The CDR3 nucleotides are TGTGCCAGCAGTACAACAGGGGAACTCTACACCATATATTTT.

The chain joins TRBV6-1 to TRBJ2-7, with 14 positions matching TRBD2. Germline assignment: CDR1 MNHNS and CDR2 SASEGT. V was pared by 6 bases and J by 5 bases, with 3 bases of the junction left unmatched. The CDR3 sequence is 14 residues long. CDR3 region: CASRGTSGSNEQYF. The DNA of the CDR3 is TGTGCCAGCAGGGGGACTAGCGGGAGTAACGAGCAGTACTTC.

V and J are TRBV7-2 and TRBJ1-2; TRBD1 matches 7 bases. The trim removed 5 bases at V and 5 bases at J, leaving 5 bases unmatched. Germline CDR1 reads SGHTA; CDR2 reads FQGNSA. The CDR3 extends over 13 amino acids. For the CDR3, the DNA is TGTGCCAGCAGCCCAGGACAGGAGTATGGCTACACCTTC. Translated, it gives CASSPGQEYGYTF.